The 8 T cell receptor beta chains given below trace back to one sample, sequenced in a study of cytomegalovirus exposure and HLA in healthy donors. Both 60 Vbeta primers and 13 Jbeta primers went into the PCR. The method was immunoSEQ multiplex PCR; TCRdb's version includes in-frame clones alone and lacks a portion of them. The sample lists about 160,000 clones, about three quarters occurring once. The specimen was PBMCs. The receptor set was obtained from a woman in her forties in good health and CMV-seropositive.

The chain carries TRBV7-6 and TRBJ2-1; 9 bases are a match to TRBD1. The CDR3 totals 15 residues. The V and J ends lost 4 bases and 5 bases, in that order; junction bases with no gene match: 6. CDR1 is SGHVS and CDR2 is FNYEAQ in the germline V gene. In DNA form, the CDR3 reads TGTGCCAGCAGCTCAAGGACAGGGGTCAACAATGAGCAGTTCTTC. This translates into CASSSRTGVNNEQFF.

The rearrangement links TRBV25-1 to TRBJ2-6; D is undetermined. The germline V gene has CDR1 MGHDK and CDR2 SYGVNS. The CDR3 loop spans 13 amino acids. V lost 6 bases to trimming and J lost 1 base, with 4 bases between them. The CDR3 DNA reads TGTGCCAGCAGGTATTCTGGGGCCAACGTCCTGACTTTC. Its translation is CASRYSGANVLTF.

This chain uses TRBV27 with TRBJ2-1, with TRBD1 matching over 7 bases. CDR3 length: 16 amino acids. V was clipped by 5 bases and J by 3 bases; unmatched bases: 10. Looked up from germline, CDR1 is MNHEY and CDR2 is SMNVEV (reference sequence). CDR3 amino acids: CASSRGRQGNYNEQFF. Here the CDR3 DNA reads TGTGCCAGCAGTCGGGGCCGACAGGGAAACTACAATGAGCAGTTCTTC.

The genes are TRBV28 and TRBJ1-2; 7 bases match TRBD1. Looked up from germline, CDR1 is MDHEN and CDR2 is SYDVKM. This CDR3 comprises 15 residues. After removal of 6 bases from V and 0 bases from J, the junction contained 7 bases not matched to a gene. As DNA, the CDR3 is TGTGCCAGCAGATTTTCCGGGACAGCTAACTATGGCTACACCTTC. Residues: CASRFSGTANYGYTF.

V and J are TRBV7-2 and TRBJ2-2, with D uncertain. V lost 2 bases, J lost 0 bases, and 10 bases lay in between. The CDR3 contains 16 residues. Germline V gene sequence: CDR1 SGHTA, CDR2 FQGNSA. Here the CDR3 DNA reads TGTGCCAGCAGCTTAATCACTTCCGCGAACACCGGGGAGCTGTTTTTT. It yields the protein CASSLITSANTGELFF.

The V gene is TRBV18, the J gene TRBJ2-5; D uncertain. The CDR3 runs to 15 residues. Germline lookup yields CDR1 KGHSH and CDR2 LQKENI. Deletions cut 6 bases from V and 2 bases from J, with 16 bases between. The CDR3 sequence is CASSPFSDFQETQYF. CDR3 in DNA: TGTGCCAGCTCGCCTTTCTCTGACTTTCAAGAGACCCAGTACTTC.

The chain couples TRBV6-1 to TRBJ2-2, with TRBD2 identical over 14 bases. The junction had 10 bases not matched to a gene; V was cut back by 6 bases and J by 13 bases. Germline assignment: CDR1 MNHNS and CDR2 SASEGT. The CDR3 loop spans 15 amino acids. CDR3 sequence (DNA): TGTGCCAGCAGCGAGTCCGGGACTAGCGGGGGAGTGCTGTTTTTT. Amino acids: CASSESGTSGGVLFF.

The J gene is TRBJ2-6, the V gene TRBV11-2; 11 bases align to TRBD1. CDR3 length: 18 amino acids. With 5 bases clipped from V and 0 bases from J, the junction kept 6 bases outside the gene matches. CDR1 and CDR2 (germline): SGHAT, FQNNGV. CDR3 sequence: CASSGRTGGGSGANVLTF. CDR3 coding DNA: TGTGCCAGCAGCGGTAGGACAGGGGGCGGCTCTGGGGCCAACGTCCTGACTTTC.